This passage covers 28 T cell receptor beta chains from one sample sequenced in a study of OX40 agonist ivuxolimab in advanced cancers. TCRdb's copy holds only in-frame clones and misses some; the assay was immunoSEQ multiplex PCR. This sample has just over 70,000 clones, with 84% found just once. The specimen comprised CD4+ or CD8+ T cells sorted from blood, sampled in a trial of the OX40 agonist ivuxolimab. The source of these receptors is an adult with an advanced solid tumor such as melanoma, head and neck, liver or kidney cancer.

The chain is built from TRBV5-1 and TRBJ2-7; tentatively, D is TRBD2 (6 bases). The CDR3 is 15 amino acids. Trimming took off 4 bases at V and 0 bases at J, with 14 bases between the two ends. Germline CDR1 is SGHRS and CDR2 is YFSETQ. The CDR3 here is CASSPEGLSSYEQYF. The CDR3 region has the DNA TGCGCCAGCAGCCCGGAGGGTCTCAGCTCCTACGAGCAGTACTTC.

J is TRBJ2-1 and V is TRBV11-2, with 9 bases lining up with TRBD2. The germline V gene encodes CDR1 SGHAT and CDR2 FQNNGV. There are 15 residues in the CDR3. V was pared by 5 bases and J by 6 bases, with 8 bases of the junction left unmatched. The CDR3 spells CASSPGTSKGNEQFF. The CDR3 region has the DNA TGTGCCAGCAGCCCTGGGACTAGCAAGGGCAATGAGCAGTTCTTC.

There are a few counts of this clone. The V gene is TRBV6-1, the J gene TRBJ2-1, with TRBD2 matching 8 bases. The CDR3 spans 15 residues. The J segment lost 8 bases and the V segment lost 7 bases, leaving 13 bases of the junction unmatched. The germline CDR1 and CDR2 sequences are MNHNS and SASEGT. CDR3 residues: CASIPLREGRDEQFF. CDR3 nucleotides: TGTGCCAGCATCCCTCTCCGGGAGGGCCGCGATGAGCAGTTCTTC.

The chain recombines TRBV28 with TRBJ2-1; possible D gene TRBD2, 6 bases. There are 13 residues in the CDR3. Between the trimmed V and J ends, which lost 11 bases and 7 bases, there was a span of 18 bases. Germline CDR1 and CDR2: MDHEN and SYDVKM. In nucleotides, the CDR3 is TGTGCCGGTGGTCGGAGGGCTACAAATGAGCAGTTCTTC. Translation: CAGGRRATNEQFF.

The chain is built from TRBV6-5 and TRBJ1-4, with TRBD1 matching over 8 bases. V lost 10 bases, J lost 9 bases, and 13 bases stayed unmatched. Germline values: CDR1 MNHEY, CDR2 SVGAGI. The CDR3 contains 14 residues. The CDR3 spells CANRGGQHTKKLFF. The CDR3, as DNA: TGTGCCAACAGGGGGGGGCAGCATACGAAAAAACTGTTTTTT.

The chain uses TRBV9 and TRBJ1-3, with D tentatively TRBD1 (5 bases). Trimming pared 4 bases from V and 9 bases from J, leaving 14 bases between. CDR3 size: 13 residues. The V gene's germline CDR1 is SGDLS and CDR2 YYNGEE. The CDR3 protein is CASSTQPQGTIYF. The CDR3 DNA follows: TGTGCCAGCAGCACACAGCCTCAGGGCACCATATATTTT.

The J gene is TRBJ2-3, the V gene TRBV6-1; perhaps TRBD2 as D (6 bases). Trimming pared 2 bases from V and 5 bases from J, leaving 14 bases between. Germline V lookup: CDR1 MNHNS, CDR2 SASEGT. CDR3 length: 15 residues. In DNA form, the CDR3 reads TGTGCCAGCAGTGAACAGACCTTGGGGGGAGATACGCAGTATTTT. Translation: CASSEQTLGGDTQYF.

This clone is a singleton in its sample. V gene TRBV5-1 combines with J gene TRBJ1-2; a possible D gene is TRBD1 (5 bases). This CDR3 contains 12 residues. V lost 4 bases, J lost 11 bases, and 15 bases lay in between. The germline CDR1 and CDR2 sequences are SGHRS and YFSETQ. The CDR3 region is CASSLGEPGYTF. CDR3 in DNA: TGCGCCAGCAGCCTAGGGGAACCCGGGTACACCTTC.

The chain has TRBV29-1 and TRBJ2-1, with unresolved D. This CDR3 is 13 amino acids long. V was pared by 5 bases and J by 4 bases, with 12 bases between. The germline V gene encodes CDR1 SQVTM and CDR2 ANQGSEA. Here the CDR3 reads CSVSGYAYNEQFF. DNA for the CDR3: TGCAGCGTTAGTGGGTACGCTTACAATGAGCAGTTCTTC.

The chain carries TRBV30 and TRBJ1-2; D remains unclear. The germline gives CDR1 GTSNPN, CDR2 SVGIG (reference sequence). Trimming left V 4 bases short and J 0 bases short, with 12 bases between. This CDR3 comprises 14 residues. CDR3 coding DNA: TGTGCCTGGACCCTGACCGGGCCTAACTATGGCTACACCTTC. It is translated as CAWTLTGPNYGYTF.

The J gene is TRBJ2-3, the V gene TRBV11-3, with 7 bases fitting TRBD1. Per the germline V gene, CDR1 is SGHNT and CDR2 is YENEEA. The CDR3 totals 17 residues. V was clipped by 5 bases and J by 2 bases; unmatched bases: 13. In DNA form, the CDR3 reads TGTGCCAGCAGCACTCGACAGGGCTCAATAAACACAGATACGCAGTATTTT. Its translation: CASSTRQGSINTDTQYF.

The V and J genes are TRBV14 and TRBJ2-1, with TRBD2 as a possible D gene (6 bases). CDR3 size: 14 residues. From germline, CDR1 is SGHDN and CDR2 FVKESK. V gave up 4 bases and J gave up 2 bases, with 9 bases separating them. The CDR3 DNA reads TGTGCCAGCAGCCCCCGGGGGACCTACAATGAGCAGTTCTTC. Protein sequence: CASSPRGTYNEQFF.

The rearrangement joins TRBV9 to TRBJ2-3; D gene uncertain. The V end was cut by 0 bases, the J end by 3 bases, with 14 bases between. The CDR3 consists of 16 residues. Germline CDR1 SGDLS, CDR2 YYNGEE. CDR3 DNA: TGTGCCAGCAGCGTAGGTGCCCTAGTCTCAACAGATACGCAGTATTTT. It yields the protein CASSVGALVSTDTQYF.

The CDR3 nucleotides read TGTGCCAGCAGCGTAGGACAAGTTAATGAAAAACTGTTTTTT. Protein sequence: CASSVGQVNEKLFF. The rearrangement joins TRBV9 to TRBJ1-4; D unclear. Trimming took off 0 bases at V and 4 bases at J, with 7 bases between the two ends. The germline gives CDR1 SGDLS, CDR2 YYNGEE. The CDR3 runs to 14 residues.

CDR3 loop: CAISETPLLQGGTGNTIYF. CDR3 nucleotides: TGTGCCATCAGTGAGACTCCACTTTTACAGGGAGGCACTGGAAACACCATATATTTT. The chain carries TRBV10-3 and TRBJ1-3; maybe TRBD1 (6 bases). CDR1 is ENHRY and CDR2 is SYGVKD in the germline V gene. The CDR3 length is 19 residues. V was pared by 2 bases and J by 2 bases, with 22 bases between.

A remark on this clone: The DNA is omitted, as the CDR3 cannot be located on it reliably, and the CDR3 follows TCRdb's listing. This specimen includes other DNA sequences encoding the same CDR3. V and J are TRBV9 and TRBJ1-4. Looked up from germline, CDR1 is SGDLS and CDR2 is YYNGEE. The CDR3 spans 14 amino acids, including both terminal residues. The CDR3 here is CASSPSVGGGTLFF.

The rearrangement joins TRBV6-5 to TRBJ1-4; D is perhaps TRBD1 (5 bases). This CDR3 is built from 15 residues. CDR1 and CDR2 (germline): MNHEY, SVGAGI. V lost 2 bases to trimming and J lost 2 bases, with 9 bases between them. The CDR3 bases are TGTGCCAGCAGTTACAGACAGTCCACTAATGAAAAACTGTTTTTT. Its protein product is CASSYRQSTNEKLFF.

The chain is built from TRBV7-3 and TRBJ1-1; 9 bases are a match to TRBD1. With 5 bases clipped from V and 4 bases from J, the junction kept 2 bases outside the gene matches. The CDR3 has 13 residues. Germline assignment: CDR1 SGHTA and CDR2 FQGTGA. CDR3 loop: CASSMDRGTEAFF. CDR3 nucleotide sequence: TGTGCCAGCAGCATGGACAGGGGCACTGAAGCTTTCTTT.

The J gene is TRBJ2-7, the V gene TRBV18; D call uncertain. Trimming pared 8 bases from V and 1 base from J, leaving 6 bases between. This CDR3 is 11 amino acids long. Germline CDR1 is KGHSH and CDR2 is LQKENI. DNA for the CDR3: TGTGCCAGCGGGAATTCCTACGAGCAGTACTTC. Encoded protein: CASGNSYEQYF. Filled out from reference TRBV18 and TRBJ2-7, the complete variable domain reads NAGVMQNPRHLVRRRGQEARLRCSPMKGHSHVYWYRQLPEEGLKFMVYLQKENIIDESGMPKERFSAEFPKEGPSILRIQQVVRGDSAAYFCASGNSYEQYFGPGTRLTVT.

The rearrangement links TRBV15 to TRBJ2-1; TRBD1 agrees at 8 bases. The CDR3 has 15 residues. CDR1 and CDR2 (germline): LNHNV, YYDKDF (reference sequence). With V trimmed by 1 base and J by 6 bases, 5 bases remained unmatched. The CDR3 region has the DNA TGTGCCACCAGCAGAGTGCAGGGGGCTATCAATGAGCAGTTCTTC. Translated: CATSRVQGAINEQFF.

The V and J genes are TRBV10-3 and TRBJ2-1, with 7 bases lining up with TRBD2. With V trimmed by 7 bases and J by 7 bases, 7 bases remained unmatched. The germline V gene encodes CDR1 ENHRY and CDR2 SYGVKD. This CDR3 region has 13 residues. The CDR3 loop is CAINGGLSNEQFF. CDR3 nucleotides: TGTGCCATCAATGGGGGACTAAGTAATGAGCAGTTCTTC.

The chain couples TRBV6-6 to TRBJ1-4; 7 bases map to TRBD1. Germline values: CDR1 MNHNY, CDR2 SVGAGI (reference sequence). J gave up 8 bases and V 6 bases, and 12 bases lay outside the gene matches. The CDR3 runs to 15 residues. The CDR3 reads CASRPSDRWNEKLFF. The CDR3, as DNA: TGTGCCAGCAGACCATCGGACAGGTGGAACGAAAAACTGTTTTTT.

The chain couples TRBV4-2 to TRBJ1-4; tentative D call: TRBD1 (6 bases). The CDR3 extends over 16 amino acids. V gave up 4 bases and J gave up 3 bases, with 15 bases separating them. Germline CDR1 and CDR2: LGHNA and YNFKEQ. In DNA, the CDR3 is TGTGCCAGCAGCCTCGGAACAGGGCTATCTAATGAAAAACTGTTTTTT. Amino acid sequence: CASSLGTGLSNEKLFF.

The genes are TRBV7-3 and TRBJ2-3, with 11 bases fitting TRBD2. CDR3 size: 17 residues. V trimming: 5 bases; J trimming: 10 bases; junction bases outside the gene matches: 17. Germline V gene lookup returns CDR1 SGHTA and CDR2 FQGTGA. The CDR3 bases are TGTGCCAGCAGCACCTCTCCCAATAGCGGGGGGGCGACGGCGCAGTATTTT. Translating it yields CASSTSPNSGGATAQYF.

The CDR3 coding sequence is TGTGCCAGCAGCTTATTTGCGGGGACAGATACGCAGTATTTT. Protein sequence: CASSLFAGTDTQYF. The chain has TRBV5-4 and TRBJ2-3; possible D gene TRBD2, 6 bases. The germline CDR1 and CDR2 sequences are SGHNT and YYREEE (reference sequence). The CDR3 consists of 14 residues. Trimming stripped 2 bases from V and 3 bases from J, with 10 bases between.

This clone was seen only once. Other DNA sequences in the same sample also yield this CDR3. CDR3 in DNA: TGTGCCAGCAGCCTAGGATTCTCTGGAAACACCATATATTTT. This sequence encodes CASSLGFSGNTIYF. The chain recombines TRBV7-2 with TRBJ1-3; D unclear. Looked up from germline, CDR1 is SGHTA and CDR2 is FQGNSA. V was cut by 5 bases and J by 0 bases, with 8 bases left in between. The CDR3 runs 14 residues. Based on the CDR3 plus reference TRBV7-2 and TRBJ1-3, the full variable domain is GAGVSQSPSNKVTEKGKDVELRCDPISGHTALYWYRQSLGQGLEFLIYFQGNSAPDKSGLPSDRFSAERTGGSVSTLTIQRTQQEDSAVYLCASSLGFSGNTIYFGEGSWLTVV.

This clone appeared once. J is TRBJ2-2 and V is TRBV9; 9 bases agree with TRBD2. Germline V gene sequence: CDR1 SGDLS, CDR2 YYNGEE. The CDR3 sequence is 16 residues long. V was clipped by 3 bases and J by 5 bases; unmatched bases: 8. This chain's CDR3 is CASSARTSAITGELFF. CDR3 coding DNA: TGTGCCAGCAGCGCCCGGACTAGCGCCATAACCGGGGAGCTGTTTTTT.

The V and J genes are TRBV6-6 and TRBJ2-3; D uncertain. Germline V gene lookup returns CDR1 MNHNY and CDR2 SVGAGI (reference sequence). The V end lost 0 bases, the J end lost 0 bases, and 4 bases lay between the germline ends. This CDR3 comprises 14 residues. The CDR3 spells CASSYSASTDTQYF. As DNA, the CDR3 is TGTGCCAGCAGTTACTCGGCCAGCACAGATACGCAGTATTTT.